This T cell receptor (beta chain) was recorded in a study of cytomegalovirus exposure and HLA in healthy donors. CDR1 SNHLY and CDR2 FYNNEI come from the germline V gene. The CDR3 runs 15 residues. Deletions cut 2 bases from V and 4 bases from J, with 14 bases between. This clone was counted only a few times. It was with 60 Vbeta and 13 Jbeta primers that the PCR ran. The data were produced by immunoSEQ multiplex PCR, yet TCRdb's version contains in-frame clones alone and is incomplete. The sample shows some 130,000 clones, 75% to 85% of them seen only once. The clonotype was recovered from a man aged 25 to 40 in good health and CMV-seronegative. The material sequenced was PBMCs. The rearrangement joins TRBV2 to TRBJ1-1; D gene uncertain. The chain's CDR3 is CASSESGGSITEAFF. CDR3 in DNA: TGTGCCAGCAGTGAATCTGGAGGGAGTATCACTGAAGCTTTCTTT.